Only one count was recorded for the clone carrying this TCR beta chain. What it binds is unknown. Data came from immunoSEQ multiplex PCR; TCRdb stores just in-frame clones and leaves some out. Among approximately 700,000 clones listed, around three quarters were seen once. The sample comes from a study of shared clonotypes between healthy human individuals. Study details: CD4 naive cells filled three plates per donor, CD4 memory three, CD8 naive two and CD8 memory one. Whole-study findings and limits: Few donors limited the genetic and exposure-history diversity represented. An expected dependence of interdonor clonotype sharing on sequencing depth was noted.

The germline CDR1 and CDR2 sequences are MGHRA and YSYEKL. The CDR3 extends over 16 amino acids. V gave up 3 bases and J gave up 5 bases, with 19 bases separating them. The V gene is TRBV4-1, the J gene TRBJ1-2; D is ambiguous. The TCR comes from a woman between 25 and 40 years old in good health. Sequencing input: memory CD4+ T cells sorted from blood. Subset reported: CD45RA-negative fraction. The CDR3 loop reads CASSQNPFRRAYGYTF. In DNA form, the CDR3 reads TGCGCCAGCAGCCAGAACCCCTTCCGGCGGGCATATGGCTACACCTTC.